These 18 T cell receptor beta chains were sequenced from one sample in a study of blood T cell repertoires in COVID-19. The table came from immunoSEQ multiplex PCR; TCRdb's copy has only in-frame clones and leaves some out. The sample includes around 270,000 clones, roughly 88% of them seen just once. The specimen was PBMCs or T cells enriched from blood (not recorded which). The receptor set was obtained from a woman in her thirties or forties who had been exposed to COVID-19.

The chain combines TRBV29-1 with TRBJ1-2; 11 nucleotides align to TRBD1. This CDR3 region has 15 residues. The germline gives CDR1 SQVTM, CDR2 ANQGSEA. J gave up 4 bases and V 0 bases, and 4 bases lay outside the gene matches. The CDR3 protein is CSVEDGTGGFYGYTF. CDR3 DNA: TGCAGCGTTGAAGACGGGACAGGGGGATTCTATGGCTACACCTTC. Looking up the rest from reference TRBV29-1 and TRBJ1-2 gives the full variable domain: SAVISQKPSRDICQRGTSLTIQCQVDSQVTMMFWYRQQPGQSLTLIATANQGSEATYESGFVIDKFPISRPNLTFSTLTVSNMSPEDSSIYLCSVEDGTGGFYGYTFGSGTRLTVV.

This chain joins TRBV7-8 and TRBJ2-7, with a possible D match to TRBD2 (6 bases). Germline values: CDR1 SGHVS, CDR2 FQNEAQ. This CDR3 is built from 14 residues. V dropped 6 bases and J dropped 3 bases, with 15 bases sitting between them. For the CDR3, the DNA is TGTGCCAGCAGGCGGGGTGGGCAGGGCTACGAGCAGTACTTC. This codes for CASRRGGQGYEQYF.

CDR3 DNA sequence: TGTGCCAGCAGCTTAGCTGGGACTAGCGGGACCGCTGAGCAGTTCTTC. Its translation is CASSLAGTSGTAEQFF. The rearrangement joins TRBV7-6 to TRBJ2-1; 13 positions agree with TRBD2. This CDR3 has 16 residues. The trim removed 0 bases at V and 9 bases at J, leaving 5 bases unmatched. The germline V gene encodes CDR1 SGHVS and CDR2 FNYEAQ.

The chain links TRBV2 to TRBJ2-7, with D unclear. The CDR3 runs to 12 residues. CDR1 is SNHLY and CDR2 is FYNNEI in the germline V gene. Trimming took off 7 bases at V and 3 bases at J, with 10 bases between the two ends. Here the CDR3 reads CASTFTSYEQYF. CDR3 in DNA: TGTGCCAGCACATTCACCAGCTACGAGCAGTACTTC.

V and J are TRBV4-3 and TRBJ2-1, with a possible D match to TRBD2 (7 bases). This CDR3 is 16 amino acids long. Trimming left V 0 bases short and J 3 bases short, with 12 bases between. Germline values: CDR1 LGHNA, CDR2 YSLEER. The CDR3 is CASSQEEGGGYNEQFF. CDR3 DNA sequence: TGCGCCAGCAGCCAAGAGGAGGGAGGGGGCTACAATGAGCAGTTCTTC.

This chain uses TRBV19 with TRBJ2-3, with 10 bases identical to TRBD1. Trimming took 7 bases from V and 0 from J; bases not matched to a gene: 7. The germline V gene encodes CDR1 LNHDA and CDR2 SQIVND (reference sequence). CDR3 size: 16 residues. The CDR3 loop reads CASNAGQGGSTDTQYF. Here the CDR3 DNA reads TGTGCCAGTAATGCTGGACAGGGGGGGAGCACAGATACGCAGTATTTT.

The CDR3: CASLTGLPPTEAFF. The CDR3 nucleotides are TGTGCCAGCTTAACCGGTCTACCCCCTACTGAAGCTTTCTTT. The chain couples TRBV18 to TRBJ1-1; D uncertain. This CDR3 spans 14 amino acids. The V end was cut by 7 bases, the J end by 5 bases, with 17 bases between. Looked up from germline, CDR1 is KGHSH and CDR2 is LQKENI. Full variable domain (missing parts from reference TRBV18 and TRBJ1-1): NAGVMQNPRHLVRRRGQEARLRCSPMKGHSHVYWYRQLPEEGLKFMVYLQKENIIDESGMPKERFSAEFPKEGPSILRIQQVVRGDSAAYFCASLTGLPPTEAFFGQGTRLTVV.

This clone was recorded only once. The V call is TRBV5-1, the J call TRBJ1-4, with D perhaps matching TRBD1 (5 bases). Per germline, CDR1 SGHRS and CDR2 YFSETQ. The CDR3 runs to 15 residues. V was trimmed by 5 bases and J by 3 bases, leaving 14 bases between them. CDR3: CASRKQGIPNEKLFF. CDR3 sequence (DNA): TGCGCCAGCAGGAAGCAGGGAATACCTAATGAAAAACTGTTTTTT.

This CDR3 reads CASSLVAYNEQFF. CDR3 nucleotide sequence: TGTGCCAGCAGCTTAGTAGCGTACAATGAGCAGTTCTTC. V is TRBV7-2 and J is TRBJ2-1, with D maybe TRBD2 (5 bases). The CDR3 covers 13 residues. Germline lookup yields CDR1 SGHTA and CDR2 FQGNSA. The V end lost 1 base, the J end lost 4 bases, and 5 bases lay between the germline ends.

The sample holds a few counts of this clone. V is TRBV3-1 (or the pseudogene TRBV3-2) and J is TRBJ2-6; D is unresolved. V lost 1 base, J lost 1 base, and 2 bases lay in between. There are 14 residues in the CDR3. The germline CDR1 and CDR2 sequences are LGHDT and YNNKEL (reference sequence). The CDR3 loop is CASSQVSGANVLTF. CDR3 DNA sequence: TGTGCCAGCAGCCAAGTATCTGGGGCCAACGTCCTGACTTTC.

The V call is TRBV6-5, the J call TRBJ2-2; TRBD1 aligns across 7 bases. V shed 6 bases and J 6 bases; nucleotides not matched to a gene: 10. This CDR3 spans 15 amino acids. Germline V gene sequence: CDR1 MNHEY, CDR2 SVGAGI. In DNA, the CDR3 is TGTGCCAGCAGACCAGGGACAGTGTCGGCCGGGGAGCTGTTTTTT. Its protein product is CASRPGTVSAGELFF.

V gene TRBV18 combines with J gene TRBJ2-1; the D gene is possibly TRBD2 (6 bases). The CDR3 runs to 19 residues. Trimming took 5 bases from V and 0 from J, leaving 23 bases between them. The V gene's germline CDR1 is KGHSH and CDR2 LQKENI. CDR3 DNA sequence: TGTGCCAGCTCATTCTCAGGGTTTGATTGGAGGGGCTCCTACAATGAGCAGTTCTTC. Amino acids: CASSFSGFDWRGSYNEQFF.

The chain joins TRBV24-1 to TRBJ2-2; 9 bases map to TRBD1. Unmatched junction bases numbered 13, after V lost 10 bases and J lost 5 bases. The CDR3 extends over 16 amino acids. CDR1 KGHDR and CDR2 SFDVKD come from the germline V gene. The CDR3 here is CATQTRTGVTTGELFF. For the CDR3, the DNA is TGTGCCACACAAACTCGGACAGGGGTGACAACCGGGGAGCTGTTTTTT.

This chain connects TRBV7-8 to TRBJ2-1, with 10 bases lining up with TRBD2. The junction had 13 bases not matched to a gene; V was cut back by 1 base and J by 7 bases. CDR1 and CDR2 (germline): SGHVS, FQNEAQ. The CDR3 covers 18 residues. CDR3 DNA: TGTGCCAGCAGCTTAGTTCCTAGCGGGAGTTTTGGTAGGAATGAGCAGTTCTTC. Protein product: CASSLVPSGSFGRNEQFF.

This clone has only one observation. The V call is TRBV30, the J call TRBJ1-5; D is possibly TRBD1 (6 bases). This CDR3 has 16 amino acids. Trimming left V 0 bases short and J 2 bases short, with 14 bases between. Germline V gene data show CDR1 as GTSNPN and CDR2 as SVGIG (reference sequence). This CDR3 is CAWSVPLGAGNQPQHF. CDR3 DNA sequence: TGTGCCTGGAGTGTACCTTTGGGGGCCGGCAATCAGCCCCAGCATTTT.

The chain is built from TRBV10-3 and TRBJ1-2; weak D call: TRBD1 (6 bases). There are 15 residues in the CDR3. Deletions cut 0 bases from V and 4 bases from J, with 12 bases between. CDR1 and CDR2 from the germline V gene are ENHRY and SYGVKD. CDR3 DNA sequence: TGTGCCATCAGTGAGTCGGAAGAAGGGGGCTATGGCTACACCTTC. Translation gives CAISESEEGGYGYTF.

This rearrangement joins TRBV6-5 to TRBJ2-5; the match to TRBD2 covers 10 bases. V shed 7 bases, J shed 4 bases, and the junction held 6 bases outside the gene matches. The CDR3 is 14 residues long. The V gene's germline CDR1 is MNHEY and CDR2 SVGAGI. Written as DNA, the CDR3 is TGTGCCAGCATCCGGAGCGGGGGGGGAGAGACCCAGTACTTC. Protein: CASIRSGGGETQYF.

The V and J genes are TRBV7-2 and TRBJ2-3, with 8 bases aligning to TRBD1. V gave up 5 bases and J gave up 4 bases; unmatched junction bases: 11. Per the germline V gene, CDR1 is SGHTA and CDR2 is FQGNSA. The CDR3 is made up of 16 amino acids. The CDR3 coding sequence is TGTGCCAGCAGCGGACGGACAGGGCGCCGGGCAGATACGCAGTATTTT. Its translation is CASSGRTGRRADTQYF. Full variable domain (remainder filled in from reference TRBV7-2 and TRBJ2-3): GAGVSQSPSNKVTEKGKDVELRCDPISGHTALYWYRQSLGQGLEFLIYFQGNSAPDKSGLPSDRFSAERTGGSVSTLTIQRTQQEDSAVYLCASSGRTGRRADTQYFGPGTRLTVL.